This is a list of T cell receptor beta chains from one sample in a study of blood T cell repertoires in COVID-19. The table came from immunoSEQ multiplex PCR; TCRdb's copy has only in-frame clones and leaves some out. Of 150,000 to 250,000 clones in the sample, about 95% were seen once. The sequencing input was peripheral blood. The receptor source for this set is a man aged 25 to 40 with COVID-19, enrolled during active disease. Both conserved end residues are part of each CDR3. The D gene is left open where the match is weak. Clone size is given for some rows only: seen once, a few or many times, or a class if the clone is expanded.

v_gene	abundance	j_gene	d_gene	CDR3aa	CDR3nt
TRBV3-1/TRBV3-2	NA	TRBJ1-1	NA	CASSQDGRGAFF	TGTGCCAGCAGCCAAGACGGGCGGGGGGCTTTCTTT
TRBV14	NA	TRBJ2-7	NA	CASSQARVDEQYF	TGTGCCAGCAGCCAAGCCAGGGTAGACGAGCAGTACTTC
TRBV11-2	NA	TRBJ2-3	NA	CASRAGTLTDTQYF	TGTGCCAGCAGGGCCGGGACTCTCACAGATACGCAGTATTTT
TRBV18	few	TRBJ1-3	NA	CASSPPRSGNTIYF	TGTGCCAGCTCACCACCGAGGTCTGGAAACACCATATATTTT
TRBV9	once	TRBJ1-4	TRBD1	CASSAKTGADEKLFF	TGTGCCAGCAGCGCAAAGACAGGGGCGGATGAAAAACTGTTTTTT
TRBV5-1	NA	TRBJ2-3	TRBD2	CASSSHGPNSGIDTDTQYF	TGCGCCAGCAGCTCCCACGGCCCGAATAGCGGGATAGACACAGATACGCAGTATTTT
TRBV7-9	few	TRBJ2-3	TRBD1	CASFIRGFETDTQYF	TGTGCCAGCTTCATCAGGGGGTTCGAGACAGATACGCAGTATTTT
TRBV29-1	NA	TRBJ1-5	NA	CSVGEYSNQPQHF	TGCAGCGTTGGGGAGTATAGCAATCAGCCCCAGCATTTT
TRBV19	NA	TRBJ1-3	NA	CASSATGYGNTIYF	TGTGCCAGTAGTGCCACAGGGTATGGAAACACCATATATTTT
TRBV7-2	NA	TRBJ1-2	NA	CASSLDRAGGYTF	TGTGCCAGCAGCTTAGACAGGGCCGGAGGCTACACCTTC
TRBV7-2	NA	TRBJ1-2	NA	CASSSPLTGNYGYTF	TGTGCCAGCAGCTCACCACTGACAGGAAACTATGGCTACACCTTC
TRBV19	NA	TRBJ2-1	TRBD1	CASSTRQGLNNEQFF	TGTGCCAGTAGTACCCGACAGGGTCTAAACAATGAGCAGTTCTTC
TRBV11-2	once	TRBJ2-5	NA	CASSLDRGRQETQYF	TGTGCCAGCAGCTTAGATCGTGGTAGACAAGAGACCCAGTACTTC
TRBV6-4	NA	TRBJ1-5	TRBD1	CASHRGEINQPQHF	TGTGCCAGTCACAGGGGCGAGATCAATCAGCCCCAGCATTTT
TRBV15	NA	TRBJ1-2	NA	CATSRDGRQYRYTF	TGTGCCACCAGCAGAGATGGTAGACAGTATCGCTACACCTTC
TRBV19	few	TRBJ1-4	NA	CASSPWTAKIDLFF	TGTGCCAGTAGTCCATGGACAGCGAAAATCGATCTGTTTTTT
TRBV5-1	NA	TRBJ1-1	NA	CASTGAANTEAFF	TGCGCCAGCACTGGGGCGGCGAACACTGAAGCTTTCTTT
TRBV24-1	NA	TRBJ2-1	NA	CATSDRVPGHWRWVYNEQFF	TGTGCCACCAGTGACCGCGTCCCGGGACATTGGCGTTGGGTATACAATGAGCAGTTCTTC
TRBV27	NA	TRBJ2-2	TRBD1	CASSTRQGGTGELFF	TGTGCCAGCAGTACGAGACAGGGGGGCACCGGGGAGCTGTTTTTT
TRBV4-1	NA	TRBJ1-4	NA	CASSQGFARNPKLFF	TGCGCCAGCAGCCAAGGGTTCGCGAGGAACCCAAAACTGTTTTTT
TRBV19	NA	TRBJ1-2	TRBD1	CASSRGRLYGYTF	TGTGCCAGTAGCAGGGGGCGACTCTATGGCTACACCTTC
TRBV7-2	NA	TRBJ2-7	TRBD2	CASSWSGGRSYEQYF	TGTGCCAGCAGCTGGAGCGGGGGACGCTCCTACGAGCAGTACTTC
TRBV2	NA	TRBJ1-1	NA	CASSTSGDTEAFF	TGTGCCAGCAGCACGTCAGGGGACACTGAAGCTTTCTTT
TRBV11-2	NA	TRBJ2-2	TRBD1	CASSLRGQGRTGELFF	TGTGCCAGCAGCTTAAGGGGGCAGGGGCGTACCGGGGAGCTGTTTTTT
TRBV11-2	NA	TRBJ2-1	TRBD2	CASSWGAGGRREQFF	TGTGCCAGCAGCTGGGGAGCGGGGGGGCGGCGAGAGCAGTTCTTC
TRBV5-1	once	TRBJ2-5	TRBD1	CASSTGQTGETQYF	TGCGCCAGCAGCACGGGACAGACTGGGGAGACCCAGTACTTC
TRBV18	NA	TRBJ1-1	NA	CASSPRQDMNTEAFF	TGTGCCAGCTCACCACGACAGGACATGAACACTGAAGCTTTCTTT
TRBV4-2	NA	TRBJ2-1	NA	CASSQRGDLGSEQFF	TGTGCCAGCAGCCAAAGAGGGGACTTAGGATCCGAGCAGTTCTTC
TRBV7-7	once	TRBJ2-5	TRBD1	CASSARDRGPETQYF	TGTGCCAGCAGCGCGCGGGACAGGGGCCCTGAGACCCAGTACTTC
TRBV10-2	NA	TRBJ1-5	TRBD1	CASSEGQGNQPQHF	TGCGCCAGCAGTGAGGGACAGGGGAATCAGCCCCAGCATTTT
TRBV5-1	NA	TRBJ1-1	NA	CASSVELNTEAFF	TGCGCCAGCAGCGTAGAGTTGAACACTGAAGCTTTCTTT
TRBV9	NA	TRBJ1-1	NA	CASSVPPPGTLNTEAFF	TGTGCCAGCAGCGTACCCCCGCCGGGGACACTGAACACTGAAGCTTTCTTT
TRBV12-3/TRBV12-4	NA	TRBJ1-3	TRBD1	CARTGQAGNTIYF	TGTGCCAGGACGGGACAGGCTGGAAACACCATATATTTT
TRBV18	NA	TRBJ2-2	NA	CASSPPETNTGELFF	TGTGCCAGCTCCCCTCCTGAGACGAACACCGGGGAGCTGTTTTTT
TRBV7-2	NA	TRBJ1-6	NA	CASSLAPGGIVSPLHF	TGTGCCAGCAGCTTAGCGCCTGGAGGCATAGTTTCACCCCTCCACTTT
TRBV4-2	NA	TRBJ1-5	TRBD1	CASSQDPPDRVGQPQHF	TGTGCCAGCAGCCAAGACCCCCCGGACAGGGTTGGTCAGCCCCAGCATTTT